Sequencing of this TCR beta chain was carried out in a study of T cell responses to AZD1222 COVID-19 vaccine. General study findings and limits: After two AZD1222 doses, spike-specific TCR breadth and depth rose versus day 0. It should be noted that donors were predominantly white British and more often female, and clonal diversity was possibly underestimated. Sampled repertoires all dated from after the peak T cell response. Baseline seropositivity occurred in only a handful of AZD1222 recipients.

The CDR3 consists of 14 residues. The junction had 4 bases not matched to a gene; V was cut back by 1 base and J by 8 bases. Per germline, CDR1 SEHNR and CDR2 FQNEAQ (reference sequence). In regard to this clone: What it recognizes is unknown.

Profiled with immunoSEQ multiplex PCR; TCRdb holds only in-frame clones, not every one. The sample includes 130,000 or so clones, roughly 86% of them seen just once. Sample: peripheral blood, taken on day 0 of AZD1222 vaccination. This TCR came from an adult in good health. The rearrangement links TRBV7-9 to TRBJ1-4; 7 bases are a match to TRBD1. Here the CDR3 DNA reads TGTGCCAGCAGCTTAGGACAGGGATCAGAAAAACTGTTTTTT. It yields the protein CASSLGQGSEKLFF.